This T cell receptor beta chain is drawn from a study of blood T cell repertoires in COVID-19. The method was immunoSEQ multiplex PCR; TCRdb's version includes in-frame clones alone and lacks a portion of them. Of roughly 60,000 clones in the sample, around 90% are singletons; the top ten hold 9.1%. CDR1 is SQVTM and CDR2 is ANQGSEA in the germline V gene. The CDR3 contains 16 residues. The V segment lost 1 base and the J segment 0 bases; nucleotides outside the gene matches: 8. This sequence was found in a woman of 80 years or more with active COVID-19. The source material was peripheral blood. This rearrangement joins TRBV29-1 to TRBJ1-1; 7 nucleotides match TRBD1. Here the CDR3 reads CSVEVYAGQLNTEAFF. CDR3 bases: TGCAGCGTTGAAGTGTATGCGGGACAGTTGAACACTGAAGCTTTCTTT.